The rows below give T cell receptor beta chains drawn from one sample of a study of PD-1 blockade in classical Hodgkin lymphoma. TCRdb keeps only in-frame clones here, not all; method: immunoSEQ multiplex PCR. There are 43,000 or so clones in the sample; approximately 78% occur only once, and over 35% lies in the top ten. Sequencing used peripheral blood mononuclear cells (PBMCs), obtained before the fourth cycle of nivolumab. The receptors shown here come from a human donor with classical Hodgkin lymphoma. Both conserved end residues are part of each CDR3. The order of the fields is clone size, J gene, V gene, D gene, CDR3 protein, CDR3 DNA. The D gene is left open where the match is weak. Only part of the rows carry a size: once, few, many, or a class if the clone is expanded.

clone_size: -; j_call: TRBJ2-2; v_call: TRBV7-6; d_call: TRBD1; cdr3_aa: CASSLTPDRGQTGELFF; cdr3_nt: TGTGCCAGCAGCTTAACCCCGGACAGGGGGCAGACCGGGGAGCTGTTTTTT
clone_size: -; j_call: TRBJ2-1; v_call: TRBV7-9; d_call: -; cdr3_aa: CASSSTLASYNEQFF; cdr3_nt: TGTGCCAGCAGCTCGACGCTTGCTTCCTACAATGAGCAGTTCTTC
clone_size: -; j_call: TRBJ2-1; v_call: TRBV18; d_call: -; cdr3_aa: CASSPKNEQFF; cdr3_nt: TGTGCCAGCTCACCAAAAAATGAGCAGTTCTTC
clone_size: -; j_call: TRBJ1-6; v_call: TRBV4-1; d_call: -; cdr3_aa: CASSPGIGGSYNSPLHF; cdr3_nt: TGCGCCAGCAGCCCCGGTATAGGGGGCTCCTATAATTCACCCCTCCACTTT
clone_size: few; j_call: TRBJ2-3; v_call: TRBV7-2; d_call: TRBD1; cdr3_aa: CASSLGTGGDTQYF; cdr3_nt: TGTGCCAGCAGCTTGGGGACAGGGGGAGATACGCAGTATTTT
clone_size: -; j_call: TRBJ2-2; v_call: TRBV7-9; d_call: TRBD1; cdr3_aa: CASSASGTGVAGELFF; cdr3_nt: TGTGCCAGCAGCGCGTCCGGGACAGGGGTCGCCGGGGAGCTGTTTTTT
clone_size: -; j_call: TRBJ1-5; v_call: TRBV6-1; d_call: TRBD1; cdr3_aa: CASSEFTGGFGNQPQHF; cdr3_nt: TGTGCCAGCAGTGAATTTACAGGGGGATTTGGCAATCAGCCCCAGCATTTT
clone_size: -; j_call: TRBJ1-1; v_call: TRBV2; d_call: -; cdr3_aa: CASTKTESRTEAFF; cdr3_nt: TGTGCCAGCACCAAAACGGAGTCGAGAACTGAAGCTTTCTTT
clone_size: few; j_call: TRBJ1-5; v_call: TRBV5-1; d_call: -; cdr3_aa: CASSSGTANQPQHF; cdr3_nt: TGCGCCAGCAGCTCCGGGACTGCCAATCAGCCCCAGCATTTT
clone_size: -; j_call: TRBJ2-3; v_call: TRBV29-1; d_call: TRBD1; cdr3_aa: CSVERGQGGTDTQYF; cdr3_nt: TGCAGCGTTGAGAGGGGCCAGGGGGGCACAGATACGCAGTATTTT
clone_size: -; j_call: TRBJ2-7; v_call: TRBV14; d_call: -; cdr3_aa: CASSQEPYSYEQYF; cdr3_nt: TGTGCCAGCAGCCAGGAGCCTTACTCCTACGAGCAGTACTTC
clone_size: -; j_call: TRBJ1-2; v_call: TRBV11-1; d_call: -; cdr3_aa: CASSKTKTEPFYGYTF; cdr3_nt: TGTGCCAGCAGCAAGACTAAGACAGAACCCTTCTATGGCTACACCTTC
clone_size: medium-sized; j_call: TRBJ1-6; v_call: TRBV5-1; d_call: -; cdr3_aa: CASSLEGTGVNSPLHF; cdr3_nt: TGCGCCAGCAGCTTGGAAGGGACGGGTGTGAATTCACCCCTCCACTTT
clone_size: -; j_call: TRBJ2-2; v_call: TRBV6-5; d_call: -; cdr3_aa: CASSYWSNGELFF; cdr3_nt: TGTGCCAGCAGTTACTGGTCCAACGGGGAGCTGTTTTTT
clone_size: -; j_call: TRBJ1-3; v_call: TRBV5-6; d_call: -; cdr3_aa: CASSLVGTYGNTIYF; cdr3_nt: TGTGCCAGCAGCTTGGTGGGCACTTATGGAAACACCATATATTTT
clone_size: few; j_call: TRBJ2-1; v_call: TRBV27; d_call: TRBD1; cdr3_aa: CASGTGRNEQFF; cdr3_nt: TGTGCCAGCGGGACAGGTCGGAATGAGCAGTTCTTC
clone_size: -; j_call: TRBJ1-1; v_call: TRBV28; d_call: -; cdr3_aa: CASKGGARVTEAFF; cdr3_nt: TGTGCCAGTAAAGGTGGGGCTAGGGTCACTGAAGCTTTCTTT
clone_size: -; j_call: TRBJ1-3; v_call: TRBV5-1; d_call: -; cdr3_aa: CASSIDGGYSGNTIYF; cdr3_nt: TGCGCCAGCAGCATTGACGGGGGATACTCTGGAAACACCATATATTTT
clone_size: -; j_call: TRBJ2-7; v_call: TRBV7-2; d_call: -; cdr3_aa: CASSPQAHSYEQYF; cdr3_nt: TGTGCCAGCAGCCCTCAGGCGCACTCCTACGAGCAGTACTTC
clone_size: -; j_call: TRBJ1-3; v_call: TRBV7-8; d_call: -; cdr3_aa: CASSSGITGNTIYF; cdr3_nt: TGTGCCAGCAGCTCTGGGATTACTGGAAACACCATATATTTT
clone_size: -; j_call: TRBJ1-4; v_call: TRBV4-2; d_call: TRBD1; cdr3_aa: CASSPSRGATNEKLFF; cdr3_nt: TGTGCCAGCAGCCCTAGCAGGGGGGCAACTAATGAAAAACTGTTTTTT
clone_size: -; j_call: TRBJ1-3; v_call: TRBV15; d_call: -; cdr3_aa: CATSLGSGNTIYF; cdr3_nt: TGTGCCACCTCCCTGGGATCTGGAAACACCATATATTTT
clone_size: -; j_call: TRBJ1-1; v_call: TRBV19; d_call: -; cdr3_aa: CASSSGRDTEAFF; cdr3_nt: TGTGCCAGTAGTTCGGGGAGGGACACTGAAGCTTTCTTT
clone_size: -; j_call: TRBJ1-2; v_call: TRBV27; d_call: -; cdr3_aa: CASSLGGAGGGYTF; cdr3_nt: TGTGCCAGCAGTTTGGGCGGGGCCGGGGGGGGCTACACCTTC
clone_size: -; j_call: TRBJ1-5; v_call: TRBV5-6; d_call: -; cdr3_aa: CASSLGTGRYSNQPQHF; cdr3_nt: TGTGCCAGCAGCTTAGGCACAGGGCGGTATAGCAATCAGCCCCAGCATTTT
clone_size: -; j_call: TRBJ2-6; v_call: TRBV11-2; d_call: -; cdr3_aa: CASSWTRSGANVLTF; cdr3_nt: TGTGCCAGCAGCTGGACCCGCTCTGGGGCCAACGTCCTGACTTTC
clone_size: -; j_call: TRBJ1-3; v_call: TRBV11-2; d_call: -; cdr3_aa: CASSLSYSGNTIYF; cdr3_nt: TGTGCCAGCAGCTTAAGTTATTCTGGAAACACCATATATTTT
clone_size: -; j_call: TRBJ1-2; v_call: TRBV5-6; d_call: -; cdr3_aa: CASSLDSRQSYGYTF; cdr3_nt: TGTGCCAGCAGCTTGGATTCCCGACAGTCCTATGGCTACACCTTC
clone_size: -; j_call: TRBJ1-2; v_call: TRBV5-4; d_call: TRBD1; cdr3_aa: CASRDGAGGTSYTF; cdr3_nt: TGTGCCAGCAGAGATGGGGCAGGGGGGACTAGCTACACCTTC
clone_size: -; j_call: TRBJ2-3; v_call: TRBV28; d_call: TRBD2; cdr3_aa: CASSLSSSGDTDTQYF; cdr3_nt: TGTGCCAGCAGTTTAAGTTCTAGCGGGGATACAGATACGCAGTATTTT
clone_size: -; j_call: TRBJ2-7; v_call: TRBV23-1; d_call: -; cdr3_aa: CASSHHGAYEQYF; cdr3_nt: TGCGCCAGCAGTCACCACGGGGCCTACGAGCAGTACTTC
clone_size: few; j_call: TRBJ2-7; v_call: TRBV6-5; d_call: TRBD2; cdr3_aa: CASSSSPGRAEQYF; cdr3_nt: TGTGCCAGCAGTTCCTCTCCCGGGAGGGCCGAGCAGTACTTC
clone_size: -; j_call: TRBJ1-2; v_call: TRBV28; d_call: TRBD1; cdr3_aa: CASYQLEGAEGYTF; cdr3_nt: TGTGCCAGCTACCAATTGGAGGGGGCAGAGGGCTACACCTTC
clone_size: -; j_call: TRBJ2-7; v_call: TRBV27; d_call: -; cdr3_aa: CASSWQGGYEQYF; cdr3_nt: TGTGCCAGCAGTTGGCAGGGTGGATACGAGCAGTACTTC
clone_size: -; j_call: TRBJ1-4; v_call: TRBV6-5; d_call: -; cdr3_aa: CASRLGTNTWEKLFF; cdr3_nt: TGTGCCAGCAGACTAGGGACGAATACGTGGGAAAAACTGTTTTTT
clone_size: -; j_call: TRBJ1-1; v_call: TRBV10-3; d_call: TRBD1; cdr3_aa: CATLGQGDTEAFF; cdr3_nt: TGTGCCACCCTGGGACAGGGGGACACTGAAGCTTTCTTT
clone_size: -; j_call: TRBJ2-7; v_call: TRBV10-3; d_call: TRBD2; cdr3_aa: CAISGGFNEQYF; cdr3_nt: TGTGCCATCAGCGGGGGGTTCAACGAGCAGTACTTC
clone_size: -; j_call: TRBJ1-6; v_call: TRBV28; d_call: -; cdr3_aa: CASSRISYNSPLHF; cdr3_nt: TGTGCCAGCAGTCGTATCTCCTATAATTCACCCCTCCACTTT
clone_size: few; j_call: TRBJ1-4; v_call: TRBV2; d_call: TRBD1; cdr3_aa: CASSFMGTENEKLFF; cdr3_nt: TGTGCCAGCAGTTTCATGGGGACAGAAAATGAAAAACTGTTTTTT
clone_size: -; j_call: TRBJ2-7; v_call: TRBV28; d_call: -; cdr3_aa: CASSFGGEMSYEQYF; cdr3_nt: TGTGCCAGCAGTTTTGGTGGGGAGATGTCCTACGAGCAGTACTTC
clone_size: -; j_call: TRBJ2-5; v_call: TRBV7-9; d_call: -; cdr3_aa: CASSLAGGGETQYF; cdr3_nt: TGTGCCAGCAGCTTAGCGGGAGGGGGAGAGACCCAGTACTTC